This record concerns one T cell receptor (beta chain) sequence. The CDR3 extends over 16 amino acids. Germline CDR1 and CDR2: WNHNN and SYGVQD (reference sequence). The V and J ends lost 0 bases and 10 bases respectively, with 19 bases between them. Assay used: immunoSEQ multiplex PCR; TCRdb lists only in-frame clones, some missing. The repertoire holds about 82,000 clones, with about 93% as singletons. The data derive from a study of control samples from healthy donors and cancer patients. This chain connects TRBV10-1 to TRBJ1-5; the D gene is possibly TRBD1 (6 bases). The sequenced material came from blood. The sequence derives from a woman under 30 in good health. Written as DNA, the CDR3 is TGCGCCAGCAGTGAGTCGAGGGGGGGGAGGGGGGGTCCCCAGCATTTT. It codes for CASSESRGGRGGPQHF.